These 27 T cell receptor beta chains share one sample of origin, sequenced in a study of T cell clones after liver transplantation. The repertoire was sequenced with immunoSEQ multiplex PCR; TCRdb's copy has only in-frame clones and lacks some. The repertoire consists of 5,500 to 8,500 clones, with around 70% occurring once and the leading ten covering approximately 28%. The sequences come from CD8+ T cells from blood, collected before liver transplant. The receptors were gathered from a human donor who received a liver transplant.

The chain links TRBV6-4 to TRBJ2-2; 8 bases fit TRBD2. The germline V gene has CDR1 MRHNA and CDR2 SNTAGT. This CDR3 comprises 14 residues. V lost 6 bases to trimming and J lost 3 bases; unmatched junction nucleotides: 3. The CDR3 sequence is CASSGGADTGELFF. In nucleotides, the CDR3 is TGTGCCAGCAGCGGGGGGGCCGACACCGGGGAGCTGTTTTTT.

This clone was seen once. CDR3 in DNA: TGTGCCAGCAGCTTAGTGGCTGCCGTGGTGGAGACCCAGTACTTC. This codes for CASSLVAAVVETQYF. J is TRBJ2-5 and V is TRBV7-9, with D uncertain. Germline lookup yields CDR1 SEHNR and CDR2 FQNEAQ (reference sequence). The CDR3 has 15 residues. Trimming took 1 base from V and 5 from J, leaving 14 bases between them.

V is TRBV10-3 and J is TRBJ1-1, with D uncertain. The CDR3 covers 15 residues. Trimming took 0 bases from V and 4 from J, leaving 12 bases between them. CDR1 is ENHRY, CDR2 SYGVKD, per germline. The DNA for the CDR3 is TGTGCCATCAGTGAGTCCGGAAACTGGGCCACTGAAGCTTTCTTT. Translating gives CAISESGNWATEAFF.

This clone was counted a few times. The chain is built from TRBV11-3 and TRBJ2-7, with D maybe TRBD2 (6 bases). Trimming took off 5 bases at V and 3 bases at J, with 11 bases between the two ends. The CDR3 length is 13 residues. Germline lookup yields CDR1 SGHNT and CDR2 YENEEA. CDR3 region: CASSPASDYEQYV. The CDR3 nucleotides are TGTGCCAGCAGCCCAGCTAGCGACTACGAGCAGTACGTC.

The chain uses TRBV5-6 and TRBJ2-6, with D unresolved. CDR3 size: 15 residues. Trimming left V 4 bases short and J 3 bases short, with 11 bases between. Germline CDR1 SGHDT, CDR2 YYEEEE. CDR3 sequence (DNA): TGTGCCAGCAGCCCCCGGCCTAATGGGGCCAACGTCCTGACTTTC. Translating gives CASSPRPNGANVLTF.

This clone was seen more than once but under ten times. The chain recombines TRBV28 with TRBJ1-5; no clear D gene. The CDR3 has 15 amino acids. The V gene lost 1 base and the J gene lost 3 bases, with 10 bases spanning the gap. CDR1 and CDR2 from the germline V gene are MDHEN and SYDVKM. CDR3 loop: CASSLYTTPNQPQHF. Written as DNA, the CDR3 is TGTGCCAGCAGTTTATACACGACCCCCAATCAGCCCCAGCATTTT.

This rearrangement joins TRBV9 to TRBJ1-2; 9 bases are shared with TRBD1. The CDR3 is 16 amino acids. V was clipped by 3 bases and J by 7 bases; unmatched bases: 13. Germline CDR1 SGDLS, CDR2 YYNGEE. CDR3 amino acids: CASSAGLGTGIAGYTF. In nucleotides, the CDR3 is TGTGCCAGCAGCGCTGGACTGGGGACAGGGATTGCTGGCTACACCTTC.

The chain uses TRBV7-2 and TRBJ2-5; a weak D match, TRBD1 (6 bases). The length of the CDR3 is 14 residues. Trimming left V 5 bases short and J 2 bases short, with 12 bases between. In germline, CDR1 is SGHTA, CDR2 FQGNSA. In DNA, the CDR3 is TGTGCCAGCAGCCCAGCGGACAGACAAGAGACCCAGTACTTC. Translation gives CASSPADRQETQYF.

CDR3 in amino acids: CASSYLAGGNNEQFF. The DNA for the CDR3 is TGTGCCAGCAGTTACCTAGCGGGGGGAAATAATGAGCAGTTCTTC. The V call is TRBV6-6, the J call TRBJ2-1; 11 bases fit TRBD2. V lost 2 bases, J lost 7 bases, and 4 bases stayed unmatched. In germline, CDR1 is MNHNY, CDR2 SVGAGI (reference sequence). CDR3 length: 15 residues.

This rearrangement joins TRBV4-3 to TRBJ2-5; D gene unclear. This CDR3 is 15 amino acids long. Germline CDR1 and CDR2: LGHNA and YSLEER. V gave up 0 bases and J gave up 2 bases, with 10 bases separating them. The CDR3 DNA reads TGCGCCAGCAGCCAAGATCCAGGAACTCAAGAGACCCAGTACTTC. Encoded protein: CASSQDPGTQETQYF.

This clone was observed a handful of times. The chain combines TRBV2 with TRBJ2-7; TRBD2 matches 8 bases. Germline V gene sequence: CDR1 SNHLY, CDR2 FYNNEI. The CDR3 is 16 amino acids. After removal of 0 bases from V and 5 bases from J, the junction contained 9 bases not matched to a gene. The CDR3 here is CASSEAVAGREDEQYF. CDR3 DNA sequence: TGTGCCAGCAGTGAAGCAGTAGCGGGGAGAGAGGACGAGCAGTACTTC. Variable domain in full (rest from reference TRBV2 and TRBJ2-7): EPEVTQTPSHQVTQMGQEVILRCVPISNHLYFYWYRQILGQKVEFLVSFYNNEISEKSEIFDDQFSVERPDGSNFTLKIRSTKLEDSAMYFCASSEAVAGREDEQYFGPGTRLTVT.

Note on this clone: The junction departs from the called germline gene at one end, perhaps through a read error. The rearrangement joins TRBV5-1 to TRBJ2-7; 11 bases match TRBD1. Per the germline V gene, CDR1 is SGHRS and CDR2 is YFSETQ. The CDR3 is 15 residues long. This CDR3 reads CASSLGQGETYEQYF. CDR3 nucleotide sequence: TGTGCCAGCAGCTTGGGACAGGGGGAAACCTACGAGCAGTACTTC. The full variable domain, with the rest looked up from reference TRBV5-1 and TRBJ2-7, is KAGVTQTPRYLIKTRGQQVTLSCSPISGHRSVSWYQQTPGQGLQFLFEYFSETQRNKGNFPGRFSGRQFSNSRSEMNVSTLELGDSALYLCASSLGQGETYEQYFGPGTRLTVT.

Comments on this clone: This likely reflects a read error, since a far larger clone is one base away. Other DNA sequences in the sample encode the same CDR3. The chain uses TRBV5-1 and TRBJ2-5, with D hard to call. This CDR3 comprises 12 residues. V lost 4 bases to trimming and J lost 3 bases, with 7 bases between them. Germline CDR1 is SGHRS and CDR2 is YFSETQ. CDR3 sequence reads: CASSGMEETQYF. In nucleotides, the CDR3 is TGCGCCAGCAGCGGCATGGAAGAGACCCAGTACTTC.

This clone came up a few times. This chain joins TRBV19 and TRBJ1-5; D is perhaps TRBD1 (5 bases). Trimming cost V 8 bases and J 2 bases, with 10 bases left between them. The CDR3 loop spans 13 amino acids. Looked up from germline, CDR1 is LNHDA and CDR2 is SQIVND (reference sequence). The CDR3 coding sequence is TGTGCCAGTCAATGGGGGGGCAATCAGCCCCAGCATTTT. Translating it yields CASQWGGNQPQHF.

The chain recombines TRBV9 with TRBJ2-1, with D possibly TRBD1 on 7 matching bases. The CDR3 runs 17 residues. V lost 2 bases and J 4 bases, leaving 19 bases between the germline ends. Per germline, CDR1 SGDLS and CDR2 YYNGEE. The CDR3 loop reads CASSVDSQGGPYNEQFF. For the CDR3, the DNA is TGTGCCAGCAGCGTCGACAGTCAGGGGGGACCGTACAATGAGCAGTTCTTC.

The J gene is TRBJ1-2, the V gene TRBV14, with D uncertain. Looked up from germline, CDR1 is SGHDN and CDR2 is FVKESK. V lost 0 bases to trimming and J lost 6 bases, with 17 bases between them. The CDR3 consists of 16 residues. CDR3 nucleotides: TGTGCCAGCAGCCAAGATTTCCCAGGACTACTCCATGGCTACACCTTC. Translated: CASSQDFPGLLHGYTF.

This chain joins TRBV6-1 and TRBJ1-1; D unresolved. The V gene lost 2 bases and the J gene lost 6 bases, with 4 bases spanning the gap. This CDR3 region has 11 residues. Germline assignment: CDR1 MNHNS and CDR2 SASEGT. For the CDR3, the DNA is TGTGCCAGCAGTGAATCCCCTGAAGCTTTCTTT. As protein: CASSESPEAFF.

The chain employs TRBV27 and TRBJ2-5, with 13 positions matching TRBD2. CDR1 is MNHEY and CDR2 is SMNVEV in the germline V gene (reference sequence). The CDR3 totals 15 residues. V shed 6 bases, J shed 5 bases, and the junction held 6 bases outside the gene matches. The DNA of the CDR3 is TGTGCCAGCAGGAAACTAGCGGGAGGGGTGGAGACCCAGTACTTC. Encoded protein: CASRKLAGGVETQYF.

This chain links TRBV11-2 with TRBJ2-5, with 9 bases fitting TRBD1. Unmatched junction bases numbered 9, after V lost 5 bases and J lost 5 bases. Germline-derived CDR1 and CDR2 are SGHAT and FQNNGV. The CDR3 length is 15 residues. The CDR3 DNA reads TGTGCCAGCAGCCTGGGGACAGGGTGGGGGGAGACCCAGTACTTC. Translating it yields CASSLGTGWGETQYF.

The rearrangement joins TRBV19 to TRBJ2-7, with 8 bases lining up with TRBD1. The V segment lost 5 bases and the J segment 7 bases; nucleotides outside the gene matches: 7. Germline V gene sequence: CDR1 LNHDA, CDR2 SQIVND (reference sequence). The CDR3 length is 13 residues. CDR3 residues: CASSPQGGREQYV. CDR3 sequence (DNA): TGTGCCAGTAGTCCACAGGGGGGTCGGGAGCAGTACGTC.

The rearrangement links TRBV5-1 to TRBJ2-7, with D tentatively TRBD1 (6 bases). Germline V CDR1 and CDR2: SGHRS, YFSETQ. The CDR3 has 15 amino acids. Trimming shortened V by 3 bases and J by 2 bases, and 15 bases separated the two germline ends. Written as DNA, the CDR3 is TGCGCCAGCAGCTCGTCGTTGGACAGACCCTACGAGCAGTACTTC. Translation: CASSSSLDRPYEQYF.

This clone was observed once. V is TRBV7-6 and J is TRBJ1-5; D is possibly TRBD1 (6 bases). This CDR3 spans 14 amino acids. Trimming shortened V by 1 base and J by 6 bases, and 10 bases separated the two germline ends. Germline CDR1 reads SGHVS; CDR2 reads FNYEAQ. CDR3 bases: TGTGCCAGCAGCTTAGTACAGGGCAGTCAGCCCCAGCATTTT. Encoded protein: CASSLVQGSQPQHF.

This chain joins TRBV6-5 and TRBJ2-7; 11 bases are a match to TRBD1. V shed 0 bases, J shed 3 bases, and the junction held 4 bases outside the gene matches. This CDR3 region has 16 residues. Germline assignment: CDR1 MNHEY and CDR2 SVGAGI. The CDR3 loop is CASSYSTGTGGYEQYF. CDR3 bases: TGTGCCAGCAGTTACTCGACAGGGACAGGGGGCTACGAGCAGTACTTC.

With respect to this clone: Other DNA sequences in this sample translate to the same CDR3. The chain uses TRBV27 and TRBJ1-5, with unresolved D. The germline gives CDR1 MNHEY, CDR2 SMNVEV (reference sequence). Trimming stripped 5 bases from V and 6 bases from J, with 14 bases between. The CDR3 length is 14 residues. DNA of the CDR3: TGTGCCAGCAGTCTAGTGAACCAAGTTCAGCCCCAGCATTTT. As protein: CASSLVNQVQPQHF.

This clone was seen only a few times. The V gene is TRBV5-1, the J gene TRBJ2-2; D may be TRBD1 or TRBD2 (5 bases each). The germline V gene has CDR1 SGHRS and CDR2 YFSETQ. This CDR3 has 13 residues. V lost 6 bases and J lost 6, with 12 bases in between. CDR3 residues: CASIDRGSGELFF. The CDR3 nucleotides are TGCGCCAGCATAGACAGAGGGTCCGGGGAGCTGTTTTTT.

This clone was observed a single time. This chain links TRBV5-4 with TRBJ2-3; D unresolved. Looked up from germline, CDR1 is SGHNT and CDR2 is YYREEE (reference sequence). Trimming took 0 bases from V and 0 from J, leaving 5 bases between them. CDR3 size: 14 residues. In DNA, the CDR3 is TGTGCCAGCAGCTTGGCCCCAAGCACAGATACGCAGTATTTT. Translating gives CASSLAPSTDTQYF.

A few counts support this clone. The rearrangement links TRBV5-6 to TRBJ2-7, with D uncertain. Germline CDR1 and CDR2: SGHDT and YYEEEE. This CDR3 spans 12 amino acids. The V end lost 3 bases, the J end lost 3 bases, and 7 bases lay between the germline ends. CDR3 amino acids: CASSSRHYEQYF. For the CDR3, the DNA is TGTGCCAGCAGCTCTAGACACTACGAGCAGTACTTC.